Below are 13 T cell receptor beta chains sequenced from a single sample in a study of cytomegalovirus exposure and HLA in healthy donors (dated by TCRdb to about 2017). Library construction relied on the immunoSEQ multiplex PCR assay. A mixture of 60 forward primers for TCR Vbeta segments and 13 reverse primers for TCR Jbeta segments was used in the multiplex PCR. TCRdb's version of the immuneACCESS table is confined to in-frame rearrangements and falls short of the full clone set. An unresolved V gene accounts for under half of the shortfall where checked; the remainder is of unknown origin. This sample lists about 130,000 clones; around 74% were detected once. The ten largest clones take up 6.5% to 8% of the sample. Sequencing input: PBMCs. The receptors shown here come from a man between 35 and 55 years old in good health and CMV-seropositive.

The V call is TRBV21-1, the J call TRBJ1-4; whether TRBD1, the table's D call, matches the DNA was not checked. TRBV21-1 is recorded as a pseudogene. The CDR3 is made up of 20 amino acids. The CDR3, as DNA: TGTGCCAGCAGCAAAAAAGCTCAATTCCCTTTTCCTCAGGGGCGGGAAAAACTGTTTTTT. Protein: CASSKKAQFPFPQGREKLFF.

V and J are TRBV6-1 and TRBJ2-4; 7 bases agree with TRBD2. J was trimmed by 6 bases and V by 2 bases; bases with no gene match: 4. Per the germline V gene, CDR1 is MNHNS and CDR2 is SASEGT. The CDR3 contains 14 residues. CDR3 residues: CASSEWGGVNIQYF. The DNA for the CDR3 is TGTGCCAGCAGTGAATGGGGGGGGGTAAACATTCAGTACTTC.

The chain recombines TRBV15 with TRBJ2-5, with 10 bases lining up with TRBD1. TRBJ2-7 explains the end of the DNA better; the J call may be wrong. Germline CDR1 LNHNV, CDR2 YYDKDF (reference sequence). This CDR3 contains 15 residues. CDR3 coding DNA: TGTGCCACCAGCAGCCGATACGGGACAGGGGACGAGCAGTACTTC. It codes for CATSSRYGTGDEQYF.

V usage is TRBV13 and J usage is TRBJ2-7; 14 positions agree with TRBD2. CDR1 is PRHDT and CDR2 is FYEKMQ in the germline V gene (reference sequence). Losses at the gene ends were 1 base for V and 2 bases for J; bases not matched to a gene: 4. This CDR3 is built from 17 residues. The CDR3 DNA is TGTGCCAGCAGCTTAGATGGGACTAGCGGGGGCCCCTACGAGCAGTACTTC. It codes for CASSLDGTSGGPYEQYF.

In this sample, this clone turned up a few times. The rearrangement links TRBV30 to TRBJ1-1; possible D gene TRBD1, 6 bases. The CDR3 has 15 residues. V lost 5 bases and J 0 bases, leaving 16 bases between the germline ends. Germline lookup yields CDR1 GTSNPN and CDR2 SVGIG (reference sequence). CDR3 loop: CAWGGALGMNTEAFF. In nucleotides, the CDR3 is TGTGCCTGGGGGGGGGCACTTGGAATGAACACTGAAGCTTTCTTT.

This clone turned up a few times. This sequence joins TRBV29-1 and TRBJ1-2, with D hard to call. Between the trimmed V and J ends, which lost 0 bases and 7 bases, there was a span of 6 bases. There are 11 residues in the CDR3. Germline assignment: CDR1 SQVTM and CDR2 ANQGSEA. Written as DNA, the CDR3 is TGCAGCGTTGAAGAGACTCGTGGCTACACCTTC. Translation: CSVEETRGYTF.

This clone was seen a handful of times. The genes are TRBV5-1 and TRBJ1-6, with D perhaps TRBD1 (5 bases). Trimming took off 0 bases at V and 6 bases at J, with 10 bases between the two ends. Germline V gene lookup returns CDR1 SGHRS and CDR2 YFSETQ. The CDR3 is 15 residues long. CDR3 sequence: CASSLAGPGNSPLHF. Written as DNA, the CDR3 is TGCGCCAGCAGCTTGGCAGGGCCGGGTAATTCACCCCTCCACTTT. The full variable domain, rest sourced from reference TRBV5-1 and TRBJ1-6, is KAGVTQTPRYLIKTRGQQVTLSCSPISGHRSVSWYQQTPGQGLQFLFEYFSETQRNKGNFPGRFSGRQFSNSRSEMNVSTLELGDSALYLCASSLAGPGNSPLHFGNGTRLTVT.

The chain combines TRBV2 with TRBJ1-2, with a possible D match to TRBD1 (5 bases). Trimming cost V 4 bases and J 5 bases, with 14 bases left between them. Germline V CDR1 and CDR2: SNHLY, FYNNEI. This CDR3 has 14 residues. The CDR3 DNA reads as TGTGCCAGCAGTGGGCAGGGACTGGGATATGGCTACACCTTC. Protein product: CASSGQGLGYGYTF.

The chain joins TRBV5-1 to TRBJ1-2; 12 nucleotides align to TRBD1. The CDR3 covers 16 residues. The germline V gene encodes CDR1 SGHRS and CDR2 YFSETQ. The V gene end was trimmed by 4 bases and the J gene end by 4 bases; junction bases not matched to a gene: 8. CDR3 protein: CASSDEGQGAGYGYTF. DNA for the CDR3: TGCGCCAGCAGCGATGAGGGACAGGGGGCGGGCTATGGCTACACCTTC.

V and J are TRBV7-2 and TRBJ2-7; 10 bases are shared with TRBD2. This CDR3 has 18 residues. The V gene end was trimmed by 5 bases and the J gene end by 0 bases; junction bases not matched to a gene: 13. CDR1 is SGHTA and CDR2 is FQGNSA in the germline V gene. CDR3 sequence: CASSRGLAATYFSYEQYF. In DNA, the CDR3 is TGTGCCAGCAGCCGTGGACTAGCGGCGACCTATTTCTCCTACGAGCAGTACTTC. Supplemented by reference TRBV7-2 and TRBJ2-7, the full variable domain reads GAGVSQSPSNKVTEKGKDVELRCDPISGHTALYWYRQSLGQGLEFLIYFQGNSAPDKSGLPSDRFSAERTGGSVSTLTIQRTQQEDSAVYLCASSRGLAATYFSYEQYFGPGTRLTVT.

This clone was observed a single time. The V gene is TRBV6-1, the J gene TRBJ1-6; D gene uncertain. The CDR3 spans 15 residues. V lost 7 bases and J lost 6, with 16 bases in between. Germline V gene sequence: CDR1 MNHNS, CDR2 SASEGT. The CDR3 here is CASISPGNPNSPLHF. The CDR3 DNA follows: TGTGCCAGCATAAGCCCCGGTAACCCTAATTCACCCCTCCACTTT.

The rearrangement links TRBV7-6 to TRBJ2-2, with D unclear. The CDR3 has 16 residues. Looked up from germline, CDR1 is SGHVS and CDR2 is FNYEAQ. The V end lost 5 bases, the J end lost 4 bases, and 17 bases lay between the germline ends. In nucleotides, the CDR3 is TGTGCCAGCAGCCTAAAAGGCCCCGGCGGCACCGGGGAGCTGTTTTTT. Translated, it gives CASSLKGPGGTGELFF.

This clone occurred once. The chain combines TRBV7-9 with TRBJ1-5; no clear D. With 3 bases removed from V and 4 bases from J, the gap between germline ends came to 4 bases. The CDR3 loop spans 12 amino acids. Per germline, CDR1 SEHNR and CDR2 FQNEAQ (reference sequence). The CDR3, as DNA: TGTGCCAGCAGCTTCCAAAATCAGCCCCAGCATTTT. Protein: CASSFQNQPQHF.